This passage covers 9 T cell receptor beta chains from one sample sequenced in a study of blood T cell repertoires in COVID-19. Sequenced by immunoSEQ multiplex PCR; TCRdb stores in-frame clones only, minus some. The table lists under 200,000 clones, around four fifths of them singletons. The sequenced sample consisted of PBMCs or T cells enriched from blood (not recorded which). These receptors were obtained from a woman aged 60-70 years who had recovered from COVID-19.

This chain links TRBV29-1 with TRBJ2-7; either TRBD1 or TRBD2 may fit D (5 bases each). Germline V gives CDR1 SQVTM, CDR2 ANQGSEA. The ends were cut back, 7 bases at V and 4 bases at J, with 14 bases in the middle. The CDR3 extends over 12 amino acids. This chain's CDR3 is CSGGSGRYEQYF. DNA for the CDR3: TGCAGCGGGGGGTCGGGTAGGTACGAGCAGTACTTC.

The chain joins TRBV5-5 to TRBJ1-1; 8 bases fit TRBD1. Trimming removed 4 bases from V and 1 base from J; junction bases left unmatched: 6. CDR1 and CDR2 (germline): SGHKS, YYEKEE (reference sequence). The CDR3 runs to 15 residues. CDR3 amino acids: CASSRKDRENTEAFF. In DNA, the CDR3 is TGTGCCAGCAGCCGAAAGGACAGGGAGAACACTGAAGCTTTCTTT. Full variable domain (outside the CDR3, taken from reference TRBV5-5 and TRBJ1-1): DAGVTQSPTHLIKTRGQQVTLRCSPISGHKSVSWYQQVLGQGPQFIFQYYEKEERGRGNFPDRFSARQFPNYSSELNVNALLLGDSALYLCASSRKDRENTEAFFGQGTRLTVV.

The CDR3 region is CASSQTTGKYEAFF. The CDR3, as DNA: TGCGCCAGCAGCCAGACAACAGGGAAGTATGAAGCTTTCTTT. The chain carries TRBV4-1 and TRBJ1-1; D possibly corresponds to TRBD1 (6 bases). The germline V gene encodes CDR1 MGHRA and CDR2 YSYEKL. Trimming removed 3 bases at V and 7 bases at J, with 15 bases between. The CDR3 has 14 amino acids.

This sequence joins TRBV5-1 and TRBJ1-2, with D possibly matching TRBD1 (6 bases). Deletions cut 0 bases from V and 6 bases from J, with 9 bases between. This CDR3 region has 13 residues. Germline assignment: CDR1 SGHRS and CDR2 YFSETQ. CDR3: CASSLGPGDGYTF. CDR3 coding DNA: TGCGCCAGCAGCTTGGGTCCAGGGGATGGCTACACCTTC.

This chain links TRBV5-1 with TRBJ2-7; possibly TRBD1 for D (6 bases). Germline V CDR1 and CDR2: SGHRS, YFSETQ. V lost 0 bases to trimming and J lost 6 bases, with 7 bases between them. This CDR3 comprises 12 residues. This CDR3 is CASSLGQVEQYF. The CDR3, as DNA: TGCGCCAGCAGCTTGGGACAGGTCGAGCAGTACTTC. Based on the CDR3 plus reference TRBV5-1 and TRBJ2-7, the full variable domain is KAGVTQTPRYLIKTRGQQVTLSCSPISGHRSVSWYQQTPGQGLQFLFEYFSETQRNKGNFPGRFSGRQFSNSRSEMNVSTLELGDSALYLCASSLGQVEQYFGPGTRLTVT.

V is TRBV12-5 and J is TRBJ2-2; maybe TRBD1 (6 bases). This CDR3 comprises 12 residues. Looked up from germline, CDR1 is LGHNT and CDR2 is FRNRAP. V dropped 3 bases and J dropped 7 bases, with 6 bases sitting between them. In DNA, the CDR3 is TGTGCTAGTGGTTTAGGGGGCGGGGAGCTGTTTTTT. Protein sequence: CASGLGGGELFF.

The rearrangement joins TRBV7-8 to TRBJ2-5, with a weak D call TRBD1 (6 bases). Germline V CDR1 and CDR2: SGHVS, FQNEAQ. This CDR3 is 16 amino acids long. V was trimmed by 5 bases and J by 5 bases, leaving 21 bases between them. The CDR3 sequence is CASSTGPTGFGETQYF. CDR3 coding DNA: TGTGCCAGCAGCACCGGACCTACAGGGTTCGGGGAGACCCAGTACTTC.

The rearrangement uses TRBV6-4 and TRBJ2-1; TRBD2 matches at 8 bases. CDR3 length: 14 residues. V lost 8 bases and J lost 7; bases outside the gene matches: 10. The germline V gene has CDR1 MRHNA and CDR2 SNTAGT. The CDR3 nucleotides are TGTGCCAGCTCCCGGGAACTAGCGGAAAATGAGCAGTTCTTC. Translated: CASSRELAENEQFF.

In its sample, this clone was seen many times. V is TRBV6-6 and J is TRBJ2-5, with D maybe TRBD1 (6 bases). The germline CDR1 and CDR2 sequences are MNHNY and SVGAGI (reference sequence). Trimming took off 3 bases at V and 1 base at J, with 9 bases between the two ends. The CDR3 loop spans 14 amino acids. As DNA, the CDR3 is TGTGCCAGCAGTTATGGGGACACCCAAGAGACCCAGTACTTC. Its protein product is CASSYGDTQETQYF.